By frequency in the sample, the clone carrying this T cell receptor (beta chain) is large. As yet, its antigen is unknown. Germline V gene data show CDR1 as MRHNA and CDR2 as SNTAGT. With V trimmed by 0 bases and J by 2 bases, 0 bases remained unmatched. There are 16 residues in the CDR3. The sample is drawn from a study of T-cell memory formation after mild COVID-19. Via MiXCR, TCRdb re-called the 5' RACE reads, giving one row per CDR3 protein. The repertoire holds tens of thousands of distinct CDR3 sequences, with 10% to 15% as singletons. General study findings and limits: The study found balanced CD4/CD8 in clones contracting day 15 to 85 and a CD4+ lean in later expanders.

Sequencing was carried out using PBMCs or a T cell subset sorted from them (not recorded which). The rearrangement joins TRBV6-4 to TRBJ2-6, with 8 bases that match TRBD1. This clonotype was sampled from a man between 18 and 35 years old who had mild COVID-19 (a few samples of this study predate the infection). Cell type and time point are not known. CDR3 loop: CASSDSTGAGANVLTF. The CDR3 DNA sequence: TGTGCCAGCAGTGACTCGACAGGGGCTGGGGCCAACGTCCTGACTTTC.